The 30 T cell receptor beta chains reported below all come from one sample, sequenced in a study of blood T cell repertoires in COVID-19. Assay: immunoSEQ multiplex PCR; the TCRdb copy retains only in-frame clones and omits some. The repertoire holds 220,000 or so clones, with approximately 90% as singletons. What was sequenced was peripheral blood. The receptors shown here come from a woman aged 45-59 years with COVID-19, enrolled during active disease.

The CDR3 coding sequence is TGTGCCAGCAGTTTAAGGAGGGGCGGAGGGACCTTC. Translated: CASSLRRGGGTF. J is TRBJ1-2 and V is TRBV28, with TRBD1 as a possible D gene (5 bases). The CDR3 sequence is 12 residues long. V gave up 2 bases and J gave up 14 bases, with 15 bases separating them. CDR1 is MDHEN and CDR2 is SYDVKM in the germline V gene.

This chain connects TRBV7-2 to TRBJ2-1, with 9 bases that match TRBD1. Germline loops: CDR1 SGHTA, CDR2 FQGNSA. The CDR3 contains 16 residues. The V segment lost 5 bases and the J segment 5 bases; nucleotides outside the gene matches: 10. CDR3 nucleotides: TGTGCCAGCAGCCCAAACCTCGGGACAGGGAACAATGAGCAGTTCTTC. Translation: CASSPNLGTGNNEQFF. Together with reference TRBV7-2 and TRBJ2-1, the CDR3 gives the full variable domain: GAGVSQSPSNKVTEKGKDVELRCDPISGHTALYWYRQSLGQGLEFLIYFQGNSAPDKSGLPSDRFSAERTGGSVSTLTIQRTQQEDSAVYLCASSPNLGTGNNEQFFGPGTRLTVL.

The chain carries TRBV10-1 and TRBJ1-1; D is unclear. V was clipped by 0 bases and J by 1 base, with 9 bases between them. The CDR3 spans 15 residues. The germline CDR1 and CDR2 sequences are WNHNN and SYGVQD (reference sequence). CDR3 amino acids: CASSESRAGNTEAFF. The CDR3 nucleotides are TGCGCCAGCAGTGAGTCGCGGGCGGGGAACACTGAAGCTTTCTTT.

The chain has TRBV7-2 and TRBJ2-3, with 8 bases matching TRBD1. V was pared by 3 bases and J by 2 bases, with 7 bases of the junction left unmatched. CDR1 is SGHTA and CDR2 is FQGNSA in the germline V gene. This CDR3 has 16 residues. CDR3 nucleotide sequence: TGTGCCAGCAGCTTCGACAGGGGCCCTATCACAGATACGCAGTATTTT. This encodes CASSFDRGPITDTQYF.

The rearrangement links TRBV4-3 to TRBJ2-2, with 7 nucleotides matching TRBD2. This CDR3 region has 13 residues. Germline CDR1 reads LGHNA; CDR2 reads YSLEER. The ends lost 6 bases at V and 4 bases at J; junction bases unmatched: 2. This CDR3 reads CASSQRGTGELFF. The CDR3 nucleotides are TGCGCCAGCAGTCAGCGGGGCACCGGGGAGCTGTTTTTT.

This chain links TRBV19 with TRBJ1-5; a possible D gene is TRBD1 (5 bases). Trimming stripped 6 bases from V and 0 bases from J, with 12 bases between. The CDR3 spans 15 residues. Germline V gene lookup returns CDR1 LNHDA and CDR2 SQIVND (reference sequence). The CDR3 coding sequence is TGTGCCAGTAGAGGGGCGGAGTATAGCAATCAGCCCCAGCATTTT. This encodes CASRGAEYSNQPQHF.

This clone was counted ten times or more. The chain has TRBV11-3 and TRBJ2-2, with D maybe TRBD1 (6 bases). Per the germline V gene, CDR1 is SGHNT and CDR2 is YENEEA. The V gene lost 7 bases and the J gene lost 3 bases, with 15 bases spanning the gap. The CDR3 spans 15 residues. The CDR3 sequence is CASTHRVVDTGELFF. The CDR3 DNA reads as TGTGCCAGCACCCACAGGGTGGTAGACACCGGGGAGCTGTTTTTT.

The chain is built from TRBV19 and TRBJ1-5, with TRBD1 as a possible D gene (5 bases). CDR3 length: 13 amino acids. Trimming removed 3 bases from V and 7 bases from J, with 10 bases in between. Looked up from germline, CDR1 is LNHDA and CDR2 is SQIVND (reference sequence). As DNA, the CDR3 is TGTGCCAGTAGTATTCAGGGTGGGCAGCCCCAGCATTTT. Encoded protein: CASSIQGGQPQHF.

This chain connects TRBV4-1 to TRBJ2-6, with D uncertain. Germline V gene sequence: CDR1 MGHRA, CDR2 YSYEKL. V lost 0 bases and J 0 bases, leaving 9 bases between the germline ends. The CDR3 has 17 amino acids. CDR3 coding DNA: TGCGCCAGCAGCCAAGATCAGTTTACCTCTGGGGCCAACGTCCTGACTTTC. This codes for CASSQDQFTSGANVLTF.

The V gene is TRBV6-1, the J gene TRBJ1-1, with D maybe TRBD1 (5 bases). Germline assignment: CDR1 MNHNS and CDR2 SASEGT. The CDR3 is made up of 13 amino acids. V was clipped by 3 bases and J by 3 bases, with 8 bases between them. CDR3: CASSDQGHTEAFF. The CDR3 DNA is TGTGCCAGCAGTGATCAGGGTCACACTGAAGCTTTCTTT.

The chain is built from TRBV11-3 and TRBJ2-3, with D tentatively TRBD2 (6 bases). Trimming cost V 5 bases and J 3 bases, with 21 bases left between them. The CDR3 extends over 17 amino acids. CDR1 is SGHNT, CDR2 YENEEA, per germline. The CDR3: CASSLPDYPRVTDTQYF. CDR3 nucleotide sequence: TGTGCCAGCAGCCTCCCGGACTACCCCAGAGTTACAGATACGCAGTATTTT.

The gene calls are TRBV18 and TRBJ2-3; 9 nucleotides agree with TRBD1. Germline CDR1 reads KGHSH; CDR2 reads LQKENI. The CDR3 length is 16 residues. J gave up 2 bases and V 2 bases, and 5 bases lay outside the gene matches. In nucleotides, the CDR3 is TGTGCCAGCTCACCAAAGACAGGGGGTTACACAGATACGCAGTATTTT. Translating gives CASSPKTGGYTDTQYF.

This clone has only one observation. This rearrangement joins TRBV9 to TRBJ1-6; 11 bases map to TRBD1. The CDR3 extends over 17 amino acids. From germline, CDR1 is SGDLS and CDR2 YYNGEE. The ends lost 5 bases at V and 9 bases at J; junction bases unmatched: 13. The CDR3: CASSFLPGQGAGSPLHF. The DNA of the CDR3 is TGTGCCAGCAGTTTTCTGCCCGGACAGGGGGCCGGTTCACCCCTCCACTTT.

The chain carries TRBV9 and TRBJ2-7, with 8 bases that match TRBD1. The CDR3 extends over 15 amino acids. The junction had 4 bases not matched to a gene; V was cut back by 0 bases and J by 2 bases. CDR1 is SGDLS, CDR2 YYNGEE, per germline. In nucleotides, the CDR3 is TGTGCCAGCAGCGTAGGGGGGACAGGCCCCTACGAGCAGTACTTC. Encoded protein: CASSVGGTGPYEQYF.

In this sample, this clone turned up a few times. V gene TRBV5-4 combines with J gene TRBJ1-6, with 7 bases matching TRBD1. Germline CDR1 and CDR2: SGHNT and YYREEE (reference sequence). The ends lost 3 bases at V and 6 bases at J; junction bases unmatched: 3. This CDR3 contains 14 residues. The CDR3 spells CASSSGTVNSPLHF. The DNA of the CDR3 is TGTGCCAGCAGCTCCGGGACAGTTAATTCACCCCTCCACTTT.

The V gene is TRBV7-9, the J gene TRBJ1-1, with a tentative D call TRBD1 (5 bases). The CDR3 has 17 residues. Germline loops: CDR1 SEHNR, CDR2 FQNEAQ (reference sequence). Trimming cost V 5 bases and J 2 bases, with 21 bases left between them. DNA of the CDR3: TGTGCCAGCAGCCCATTCGTGGGGGGAGGAACAAACACTGAAGCTTTCTTT. Translated, it gives CASSPFVGGGTNTEAFF.

This chain connects TRBV5-8 to TRBJ1-6; TRBD1 matches at 8 bases. J gave up 6 bases and V 0 bases, and 2 bases lay outside the gene matches. The CDR3 is made up of 15 amino acids. CDR1 is SGHTS and CDR2 is YDEGEE in the germline V gene. The CDR3 region is CASSLGDRSNSPLHF. CDR3 DNA: TGTGCCAGCAGCTTGGGGGACAGGAGTAATTCACCCCTCCACTTT.

The rearrangement joins TRBV19 to TRBJ2-7; D may be TRBD1 (5 bases). The CDR3 covers 14 residues. V lost 7 bases and J lost 1, with 14 bases in between. In germline, CDR1 is LNHDA, CDR2 SQIVND (reference sequence). CDR3 in DNA: TGTGCCAGTACCCCGGGTAGGGGTTCCTACGAGCAGTACTTC. Its protein is CASTPGRGSYEQYF.

This chain connects TRBV5-6 to TRBJ1-4; tentatively, D is TRBD1 (5 bases). The CDR3 is made up of 13 amino acids. CDR1 is SGHDT, CDR2 YYEEEE, per germline. The V and J ends lost 3 bases and 3 bases respectively, with 6 bases between them. The CDR3 sequence is CASSSGPNEKLFF. CDR3 nucleotide sequence: TGTGCCAGCAGCTCAGGGCCTAATGAAAAACTGTTTTTT.

The chain employs TRBV24-1 and TRBJ2-1; 11 positions agree with TRBD1. From germline, CDR1 is KGHDR and CDR2 SFDVKD. CDR3 length equals 15 residues. V trimming: 3 bases; J trimming: 8 bases; junction bases outside the gene matches: 5. The CDR3 sequence is CATSDPGQGGYEQFF. The DNA of the CDR3 is TGTGCCACCAGTGATCCGGGACAGGGGGGGTATGAGCAGTTCTTC.

The rearrangement links TRBV3-1 (or the pseudogene TRBV3-2) to TRBJ2-1, with 7 bases fitting TRBD2. CDR1 LGHDT and CDR2 YNNKEL come from the germline V gene (reference sequence). J was trimmed by 4 bases and V by 0 bases; bases with no gene match: 9. This CDR3 is built from 17 residues. This chain's CDR3 is CASSQEIDGGVYNEQFF. The CDR3 DNA is TGTGCCAGCAGCCAAGAAATAGATGGGGGGGTATACAATGAGCAGTTCTTC.

The gene calls are TRBV6-4 and TRBJ1-1; 8 bases align to TRBD1. The CDR3 runs to 16 residues. Germline V CDR1 and CDR2: MRHNA, SNTAGT. Losses at the gene ends were 6 bases for V and 3 bases for J; bases not matched to a gene: 12. The CDR3, as DNA: TGTGCCAGCAGCGCCCGGACAGGGCTCCTAGACACTGAAGCTTTCTTT. Protein product: CASSARTGLLDTEAFF.

The CDR3 nucleotides read TGTGCTAGTGGGGATTCTCCGGGACAGGAAGTACAGCCCCAGCATTTT. Residues: CASGDSPGQEVQPQHF. This rearrangement joins TRBV12-5 to TRBJ1-5, with 8 bases that match TRBD1. Germline V gene sequence: CDR1 LGHNT, CDR2 FRNRAP. V gave up 6 bases and J gave up 7 bases; unmatched junction bases: 14. The CDR3 is 16 residues long. Full variable domain (remainder filled in from reference TRBV12-5 and TRBJ1-5): DARVTQTPRHKVTEMGQEVTMRCQPILGHNTVFWYRQTMMQGLELLAYFRNRAPLDDSGMPKDRFSAEMPDATLATLKIQPSEPRDSAVYFCASGDSPGQEVQPQHFGDGTRLSIL.

This clone occurred a few times. This chain uses TRBV2 with TRBJ1-5, with D maybe TRBD1 (6 bases). The CDR3 totals 16 residues. With 0 bases removed from V and 7 bases from J, the gap between germline ends came to 16 bases. Per germline, CDR1 SNHLY and CDR2 FYNNEI. The CDR3 nucleotides are TGTGCCAGCAGTGAAGCGCTTCGGGGGGCCGGACAGCCCCAGCATTTT. Residues: CASSEALRGAGQPQHF.

The chain recombines TRBV21-1 with TRBJ1-3. TRBV21-1 is noted as a pseudogene. CDR3 size: 16 residues. CDR3 residues: CASSKARLWGENTIYF. The CDR3 region has the DNA TGTGCCAGCAGCAAAGCGCGCCTCTGGGGGGAAAACACCATATATTTT.

The chain employs TRBV19 and TRBJ1-6, with a possible D match to TRBD1 (6 bases). Between the trimmed V and J ends, which lost 6 bases and 6 bases, there was a span of 21 bases. Germline V gene lookup returns CDR1 LNHDA and CDR2 SQIVND (reference sequence). This CDR3 is 17 amino acids long. CDR3 loop: CASSYGVGGPLNSPLHF. CDR3 in DNA: TGTGCCAGTAGCTATGGAGTAGGGGGTCCTCTTAATTCACCCCTCCACTTT.

There are a few counts of this clone. The chain couples TRBV11-2 to TRBJ2-7; TRBD2 aligns across 7 bases. The length of the CDR3 is 16 residues. Germline CDR1 SGHAT, CDR2 FQNNGV. Trimming at V came to 5 bases and at J to 2 bases, leaving 12 bases not matched to a gene. The CDR3 nucleotides read TGTGCCAGCAGCCTGAGTCTTGCTAGCGGTGCCTACGAGCAGTACGTC. Translation: CASSLSLASGAYEQYV.

This rearrangement joins TRBV7-3 to TRBJ2-7, with 11 nucleotides matching TRBD2. CDR3 length equals 14 residues. V was clipped by 2 bases and J by 6 bases; unmatched bases: 3. Germline CDR1 reads SGHTA; CDR2 reads FQGTGA. CDR3 residues: CASSLLAGGGEQYF. In DNA form, the CDR3 reads TGTGCCAGCAGCTTACTAGCGGGGGGAGGCGAGCAGTACTTC. Full variable domain (outside the CDR3, taken from reference TRBV7-3 and TRBJ2-7): GAGVSQTPSNKVTEKGKYVELRCDPISGHTALYWYRQSLGQGPEFLIYFQGTGAADDSGLPNDRFFAVRPEGSVSTLKIQRTERGDSAVYLCASSLLAGGGEQYFGPGTRLTVT.

For this clone: This specimen includes other DNA sequences encoding the same CDR3. V and J are TRBV6-1 and TRBJ1-4; 8 bases are a match to TRBD1. J was trimmed by 8 bases and V by 1 base; bases with no gene match: 3. This CDR3 spans 14 amino acids. CDR1 and CDR2 from the germline V gene are MNHNS and SASEGT. CDR3 loop: CASSEGTGTEKLFF. CDR3 nucleotide sequence: TGTGCCAGCAGTGAAGGGACAGGGACCGAAAAACTGTTTTTT.

The genes are TRBV27 and TRBJ1-2, with D maybe TRBD1 (5 bases). The CDR3 runs 17 residues. The germline V gene encodes CDR1 MNHEY and CDR2 SMNVEV (reference sequence). V lost 4 bases and J lost 4, with 22 bases in between. The CDR3 region is CASSSNEVVGGGYGYTF. CDR3 sequence (DNA): TGTGCCAGCAGTTCAAACGAAGTAGTGGGGGGAGGCTATGGCTACACCTTC.